This T cell receptor beta chain appears in the sequencing data of a study of CD4 T cells in relation to SARS-CoV-2 and coronaviruses. At the level of the study: The HLA restriction of the shared crossreactive spike epitopes was mapped.

Unexposed donor CD4+ T cells date from about 2011-2019, before the COVID-19 pandemic. After around nine days of culture, CD4+ T cells were isolated. Cells permitting, SARS-CoV-2 S/N and four cold-coronavirus spikes were tested on unexposed-donor CD4+ T cells. Method: immunoSEQ multiplex PCR; TCRdb's copy keeps in-frame clones and lacks some. Altogether about 26,000 clones are present, 77% being singletons, with the ten largest covering over 15%. Turning to this clone: Its antigen is undetermined.

The CDR3 extends over 15 amino acids. Germline V CDR1 and CDR2: SEHNR, FQNEAQ (reference sequence). The V segment lost 4 bases and the J segment 3 bases; nucleotides outside the gene matches: 5. The TCR was taken from a human donor in good health. The chain carries TRBV7-9 and TRBJ2-4, with TRBD1 matching 8 bases. Sequences were obtained from CD4+ T cells from PBMCs, cultured in vitro. This CDR3 is CASSYTGGGKNIQYF. In DNA, the CDR3 is TGTGCCAGCAGCTATACAGGGGGAGGCAAAAACATTCAGTACTTC.